The 20 T cell receptor beta chains given below trace back to one sample, sequenced in a study of tumor-infiltrating lymphocytes in primary liver carcinoma. TCR beta cDNA was reverse-transcribed from about 500 ng of total RNA. The reaction used a constant-region primer and ProtoScript II reverse transcriptase. Nested multiplex PCR, run for three rounds with slightly modified ARM-PCR, yielded TCR beta libraries. The first two PCR rounds used TRBV1-TRBV30 primers with a Cbeta primer, approximately 10 cycles each. TCRdb reprocessed the multiplex PCR reads with MiXCR, giving one entry per CDR3 protein. The sample lists about 180,000 distinct CDR3 sequences; 50% to 75% were seen once. The source of the blood RNA was unsorted whole blood, and germline DNA was extracted as well. The sample consisted of peripheral blood. All receptors come from a man between 35 and 55 years old with primary liver carcinoma and hepatitis B virus infection.

This clonotype was detected only a few times. The chain has TRBV6-2 or TRBV6-3 and TRBJ2-5, with 10 bases lining up with TRBD2. Trimming took 5 bases from V and 9 from J; bases not matched to a gene: 12. In germline, CDR1 is MNHEY, CDR2 SVGEGT. The CDR3 is 15 amino acids. The CDR3 DNA sequence: TGTGCCAGCAGTACGCGGACTAGCGGAAGGAGCGCCCAGTACTTC. Protein product: CASSTRTSGRSAQYF.

About this clonotype: An end of the junction does not agree with germline; a read error may underlie this. CDR3 bases: TGCGCCAGCAACTCCTCCGGGACTAGCGGGAGGTTTGAGCAGTTCTTC. It yields the protein CASNSSGTSGRFEQFF. The chain links TRBV11-3 to TRBJ2-1; 15 nucleotides agree with TRBD2. CDR1 is SGHNT, CDR2 YENEEA, per germline. This CDR3 is 16 amino acids long.

Worth noting for this clonotype: This may arise from a read error, as a much more abundant clone is one base away. The CDR3 region has the DNA TGTGCCAGCAGCCTCAGACAGCCTCCTAACTACAGTGAGCAGTTCTTC. Protein product: CASSLRQPPNYSEQFF. The chain uses TRBV11-2 and TRBJ2-1; possibly TRBD1 for D (5 bases). Per the germline V gene, CDR1 is SGHAT and CDR2 is FQNNGV. CDR3 length: 16 residues.

This clonotype is a singleton in its sample. At one boundary the junction diverges from the germline segment, which might be a read error. The chain carries TRBV10-3 and TRBJ2-6; TRBD1 or TRBD2 may be the D gene (5 bases each). Germline assignment: CDR1 ENHRY and CDR2 SYGVKD. This CDR3 comprises 13 residues. This CDR3 reads CAMGPSGTNVLTF. Here the CDR3 DNA reads TGTGCCATGGGACCTTCTGGGACCAACGTCCTGACTTTC.

This clonotype was detected only once. The chain joins TRBV11-2 to TRBJ2-5; 9 bases line up with TRBD1. This CDR3 spans 14 amino acids. V lost 6 bases to trimming and J lost 2 bases; unmatched junction nucleotides: 4. Germline assignment: CDR1 SGHAT and CDR2 FQNNGV. CDR3 nucleotide sequence: TGTGCCAGCAGATTCGACAGGGGGCAAGAGACCCAGTACTTC. It translates to CASRFDRGQETQYF.

The table lists this clonotype with a few counts. This rearrangement joins TRBV6-1 to TRBJ1-5; D gene unclear. Per germline, CDR1 MNHNS and CDR2 SASEGT. With 2 bases removed from V and 6 bases from J, the gap between germline ends came to 8 bases. This CDR3 contains 13 residues. The CDR3 bases are TGTGCCAGCAGTGAACAGAAGCTTCAGCCCCAGCATTTT. It codes for CASSEQKLQPQHF.

The rearrangement joins TRBV20-1 to TRBJ1-4; D is unresolved. Germline assignment: CDR1 DFQATT and CDR2 SNEGSKA (reference sequence). The V gene lost 6 bases and the J gene lost 7 bases, with 12 bases spanning the gap. This CDR3 region has 12 residues. The CDR3 DNA follows: TGCAGTGCAACCGAGGCGAGTGAAAAACTGTTTTTT. Its translation is CSATEASEKLFF.

The chain couples TRBV7-8 to TRBJ2-5, with TRBD2 as a possible D gene (5 bases). Trimming pared 1 base from V and 4 bases from J, leaving 16 bases between. There are 16 residues in the CDR3. Germline V CDR1 and CDR2: SGHVS, FQNEAQ. CDR3 in DNA: TGTGCCAGCAGCTTAGGGGTACTAGTGGGCCGAGAGACCCAGTACTTC. The encoded protein is CASSLGVLVGRETQYF.

The chain carries TRBV6-5 and TRBJ2-7; D might be TRBD1 or TRBD2, each matching 6 bases. Germline V gene lookup returns CDR1 MNHEY and CDR2 SVGAGI. The CDR3 length is 13 residues. V lost 6 bases and J 6 bases, leaving 15 bases between the germline ends. CDR3 in DNA: TGTGCCAGCAGCGGGAGCTCAGGGGTCGAGCAGTACTTC. This gives the protein CASSGSSGVEQYF.

This clonotype was counted at least ten times. V usage is TRBV11-2 and J usage is TRBJ2-1, with unresolved D. The V and J ends lost 1 base and 3 bases respectively, with 10 bases between them. Germline assignment: CDR1 SGHAT and CDR2 FQNNGV. The CDR3 consists of 15 residues. The CDR3 DNA reads TGTGCCAGCAGCTTAGCAGTTTACTACTACAATGAGCAGTTCTTC. Translating gives CASSLAVYYYNEQFF.

The chain has TRBV6-2 or TRBV6-3 and TRBJ2-7, with 7 bases that match TRBD1. The junction had 12 bases not matched to a gene; V was cut back by 8 bases and J by 2 bases. The CDR3 length is 15 residues. CDR1 and CDR2 (germline): MNHEY, SVGEGT. The CDR3 DNA reads TGTGCCAGCGGGTCCTGGGGGACAGCCGCCTACGAGCAGTACTTC. This sequence encodes CASGSWGTAAYEQYF.

Worth noting for this clonotype: A read error may account for a junction end that differs from germline. CDR3 sequence: CGSAFWGDGSYGYTF. The DNA of the CDR3 is TGTGGCAGCGCGTTCTGGGGAGACGGAAGCTATGGCTACACCTTC. The rearrangement joins TRBV12-3 or TRBV12-4 to TRBJ1-2; D uncertain. This CDR3 contains 15 residues.

As regards this clonotype: One end of the junction does not line up with germline, which may come from a read error. The gene calls are TRBV7-9 and TRBJ2-7, with 8 nucleotides matching TRBD1. The germline V gene encodes CDR1 SEHNR and CDR2 FQNEAQ (reference sequence). The CDR3 runs 16 residues. The CDR3: CASSRSGQGVIYEQHF. The CDR3 nucleotides read TGTGCAAGCAGCCGTTCCGGACAGGGAGTAATCTACGAACAGCACTTC.

This chain connects TRBV6-6 to TRBJ2-7; 9 bases fit TRBD2. Germline V lookup: CDR1 MNHNY, CDR2 SVGAGI (reference sequence). The CDR3 runs 14 residues. With V trimmed by 2 bases and J by 6 bases, 5 bases remained unmatched. CDR3 residues: CASSYVAGALEQYF. The CDR3 nucleotides read TGTGCCAGCAGTTACGTAGCGGGAGCGCTCGAGCAGTACTTC.

This clonotype was recorded a few times. This chain joins TRBV6-6 and TRBJ2-7, with D possibly being TRBD2 (6 bases). V was cut by 7 bases and J by 1 base, with 11 bases left in between. CDR3 size: 13 residues. The germline gives CDR1 MNHNY, CDR2 SVGAGI (reference sequence). The CDR3 reads CASTGDSSYEQYF. In DNA form, the CDR3 reads TGTGCCAGCACTGGGGACTCGTCCTACGAGCAGTACTTC.

This clonotype has just a few counts. The chain links TRBV12-3 or TRBV12-4 to TRBJ2-5; 7 bases align to TRBD1. The CDR3 contains 15 residues. V trimming: 1 base; J trimming: 5 bases; junction bases outside the gene matches: 7. CDR3 nucleotides: TGTGCCAGCAGTTTAGACAGGGGCCTCCGGGAGACCCAGTACTTC. Its translation: CASSLDRGLRETQYF.

V gene TRBV6-2 or TRBV6-3 combines with J gene TRBJ2-7; no definite D call. Trimming took 2 bases from V and 6 from J, leaving 2 bases between them. The CDR3 has 10 residues. Germline CDR1 is MNHEY and CDR2 is SVGEGT. The CDR3 sequence: CASSYGEQYF. CDR3 bases: TGTGCCAGCAGTTACGGCGAGCAGTACTTC.

The rearrangement uses TRBV10-3 and TRBJ1-1, with a tentative D call TRBD1 (5 bases). Germline assignment: CDR1 ENHRY and CDR2 SYGVKD. V was cut by 2 bases and J by 5 bases, with 18 bases left in between. The CDR3 totals 16 residues. Here the CDR3 reads CAISELAGLKWTEAFF. In DNA form, the CDR3 reads TGTGCCATCAGTGAGCTGGCGGGACTTAAATGGACTGAAGCTTTCTTT.

There are a few counts of this clonotype. V is TRBV29-1 and J is TRBJ2-6, with 7 bases aligning to TRBD1. J lost 2 bases, V lost 0 bases, and 10 bases had no gene match. CDR3 length equals 18 residues. In germline, CDR1 is SQVTM, CDR2 ANQGSEA. The CDR3 here is CSVEEARPRGPGANVLTF. CDR3 in DNA: TGCAGCGTTGAAGAAGCCCGACCAAGGGGGCCTGGGGCCAACGTCCTGACTTTC. Drawing the rest from reference TRBV29-1 and TRBJ2-6, the complete variable domain is SAVISQKPSRDICQRGTSLTIQCQVDSQVTMMFWYRQQPGQSLTLIATANQGSEATYESGFVIDKFPISRPNLTFSTLTVSNMSPEDSSIYLCSVEEARPRGPGANVLTFGAGSRLTVL.

In this sample, this clonotype turned up a few times. A much larger clonotype is one base distant, so this may be a read error. The rearrangement uses TRBV11-2 and TRBJ2-7; no firm D call. Germline loops: CDR1 SGHAT, CDR2 FQNNGV. The CDR3 is 12 amino acids. V lost 7 bases and J lost 7, with 14 bases in between. CDR3 bases: TGTGCCAGCAACTTCGCCGAAGCGGAGCAGTACTTC. It is translated as CASNFAEAEQYF.